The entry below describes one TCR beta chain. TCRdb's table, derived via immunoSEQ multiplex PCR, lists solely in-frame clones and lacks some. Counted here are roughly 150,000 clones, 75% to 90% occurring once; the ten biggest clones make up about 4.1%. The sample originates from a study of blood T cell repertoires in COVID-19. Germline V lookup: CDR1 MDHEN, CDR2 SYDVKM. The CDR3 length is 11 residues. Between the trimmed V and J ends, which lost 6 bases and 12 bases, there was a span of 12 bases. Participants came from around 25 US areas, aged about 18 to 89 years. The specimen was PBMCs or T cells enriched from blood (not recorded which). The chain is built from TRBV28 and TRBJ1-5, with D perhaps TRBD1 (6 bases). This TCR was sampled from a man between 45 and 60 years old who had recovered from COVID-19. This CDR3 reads CASRAGTLQHF. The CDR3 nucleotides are TGTGCCAGCAGGGCCGGGACACTCCAGCATTTT.